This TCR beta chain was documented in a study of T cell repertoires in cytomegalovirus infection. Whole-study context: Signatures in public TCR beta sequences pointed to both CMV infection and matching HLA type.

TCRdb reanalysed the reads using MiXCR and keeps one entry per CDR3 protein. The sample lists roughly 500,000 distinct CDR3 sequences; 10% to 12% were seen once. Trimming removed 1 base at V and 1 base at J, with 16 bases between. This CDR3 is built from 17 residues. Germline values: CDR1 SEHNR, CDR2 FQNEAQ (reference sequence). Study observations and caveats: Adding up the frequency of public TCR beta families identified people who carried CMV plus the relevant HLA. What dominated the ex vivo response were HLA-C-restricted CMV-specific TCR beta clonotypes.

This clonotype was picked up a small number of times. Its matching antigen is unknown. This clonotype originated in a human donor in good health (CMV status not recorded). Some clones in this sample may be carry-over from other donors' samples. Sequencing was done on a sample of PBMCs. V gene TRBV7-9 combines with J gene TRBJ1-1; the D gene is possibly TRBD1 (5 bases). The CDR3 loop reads CASSLGRWGIPNTEAFF. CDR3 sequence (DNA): TGTGCCAGCAGCTTAGGCAGGTGGGGGATTCCGAACACTGAAGCTTTCTTT.